This T cell receptor beta chain appears in the sequencing data of a study of siplizumab effects on memory and regulatory T cells. Sequencing was performed with immunoSEQ multiplex PCR; in TCRdb, only in-frame clones are kept and a portion is missing. The data hold 87,000 or so clones, with around 90% observed a single time. Overall study results and limits: Roughly 75-95% of proliferating CD4+ or CD8+ clones defied assignment to a naive or memory phenotype. Mappable alloreactive CD4+ clones averaged 68.8% Treg-derived with siplizumab versus 26.9% in controls. Fewer alloreactive sequences mapped to unstimulated CD4+ memory cells under siplizumab. Memory cells seemed less diverse than naive T cells, which also seemed major contributors to the alloresponse.

The ends were cut back, 6 bases at V and 0 bases at J, with 8 bases in the middle. This CDR3 is built from 14 residues. The germline gives CDR1 SEHNR, CDR2 FQNEAQ (reference sequence). Comments on this clone: The target antigen is unknown.

Sequenced input: CD4+ T cells sorted from blood. The chain couples TRBV7-9 to TRBJ2-2; the D is unclear. The clonotype was recovered from a human donor in good health. In DNA form, the CDR3 reads TGTGCCAGCAGAGAGAGCGCGAACACCGGGGAGCTGTTTTTT. Its translation: CASRESANTGELFF.